These T cell receptor beta chains were read from a single sample in a study of OX40 agonist ivuxolimab in advanced cancers. Clones were sequenced by immunoSEQ multiplex PCR, and TCRdb holds only the in-frame ones, with some missing. Counted here are some 72,000 clones, about 90% occurring once; the ten biggest clones make up 11%. The material sequenced was CD4+ or CD8+ T cells sorted from blood, taken in a trial of the OX40 agonist ivuxolimab. The receptors were gathered from an adult with an advanced solid tumor such as melanoma, head and neck, liver or kidney cancer. The conserved cysteine and the conserved F or W are not part of the CDR3 here. A clone size is listed for some rows: how often the clone was seen (once, few, many), or a class if it is expanded.

cdr3_aa: ASSDRGRAYEQY
v_call: TRBV19
j_call: TRBJ2-7
clone_size: NA

cdr3_aa: ASINEAYEQY
v_call: TRBV2
j_call: TRBJ2-7
clone_size: NA

cdr3_aa: ASSPGQPDFYGYT
v_call: TRBV4-1
j_call: TRBJ1-2
clone_size: few

cdr3_aa: ASSDPGDTGELF
v_call: TRBV10-1
j_call: TRBJ2-2
clone_size: NA

cdr3_aa: ASSAGRPPNEQF
v_call: TRBV27
j_call: TRBJ2-1
clone_size: NA

cdr3_aa: ASSLGGTGSYEQY
v_call: TRBV5-6
j_call: TRBJ2-7
clone_size: NA

cdr3_aa: ASTPLRVAGELF
v_call: TRBV6-5
j_call: TRBJ2-2
clone_size: NA

cdr3_aa: ASSTMRGGGETQY
v_call: TRBV27
j_call: TRBJ2-5
clone_size: NA

cdr3_aa: ASSQEAVQETQY
v_call: TRBV4-1
j_call: TRBJ2-5
clone_size: NA

cdr3_aa: ASSPVQGAYNEQF
v_call: TRBV18
j_call: TRBJ2-1
clone_size: NA

cdr3_aa: ASSRPSGNGYT
v_call: TRBV7-2
j_call: TRBJ1-2
clone_size: NA

cdr3_aa: SVEDLPSENPKWGYT
v_call: TRBV29-1
j_call: TRBJ1-2
clone_size: NA

cdr3_aa: ASSESIKAYGYT
v_call: TRBV2
j_call: TRBJ1-2
clone_size: NA

cdr3_aa: ASSSRPLAGAYNEQF
v_call: TRBV19
j_call: TRBJ2-1
clone_size: NA

cdr3_aa: SVEDSTVNYGYT
v_call: TRBV29-1
j_call: TRBJ1-2
clone_size: NA

cdr3_aa: SDAPGALSPF
v_call: TRBV29-1
j_call: TRBJ1-1
clone_size: NA

cdr3_aa: ASSSIQGREQY
v_call: TRBV13
j_call: TRBJ2-7
clone_size: NA

cdr3_aa: ASSVGGGWGERGYNEQF
v_call: TRBV9
j_call: TRBJ2-1
clone_size: NA

cdr3_aa: ASSFSTDTQY
v_call: TRBV5-1
j_call: TRBJ2-3
clone_size: NA

cdr3_aa: ASSIVAGSGELF
v_call: TRBV19
j_call: TRBJ2-2
clone_size: NA

cdr3_aa: ASSDSASGGLYNEQF
v_call: TRBV6-4
j_call: TRBJ2-1
clone_size: NA

cdr3_aa: AAPGSNTEAF
v_call: TRBV2
j_call: TRBJ1-1
clone_size: once

cdr3_aa: ASSPLRGTDTQY
v_call: TRBV7-8
j_call: TRBJ2-3
clone_size: NA

cdr3_aa: ASSSAGTDTQY
v_call: TRBV7-9
j_call: TRBJ2-3
clone_size: NA

cdr3_aa: ASSGRTGLRMNTEAF
v_call: TRBV5-1
j_call: TRBJ1-1
clone_size: NA

cdr3_aa: ASSHDVGDGYT
v_call: TRBV28
j_call: TRBJ1-2
clone_size: NA

cdr3_aa: ATRDAGVRGYT
v_call: TRBV5-6
j_call: TRBJ1-2
clone_size: NA

cdr3_aa: ASSAGQGRETQY
v_call: TRBV9
j_call: TRBJ2-5
clone_size: NA

cdr3_aa: ASTAIYTGTSGGPTDTQY
v_call: TRBV2
j_call: TRBJ2-3
clone_size: NA

cdr3_aa: SAFTGYEQY
v_call: TRBV20-1
j_call: TRBJ2-7
clone_size: NA

cdr3_aa: ASREGSNQPQH
v_call: TRBV28
j_call: TRBJ1-5
clone_size: NA

cdr3_aa: ASRDFTGELF
v_call: TRBV4-1
j_call: TRBJ2-2
clone_size: NA

cdr3_aa: ASSFPTGGYEQY
v_call: TRBV5-6
j_call: TRBJ2-7
clone_size: NA

cdr3_aa: ASRSTGNSNQPQH
v_call: TRBV6-1
j_call: TRBJ1-5
clone_size: NA

cdr3_aa: ASSPGDSKAYEQY
v_call: TRBV4-3
j_call: TRBJ2-7
clone_size: NA

cdr3_aa: ASRGLAGVTDTQY
v_call: TRBV2
j_call: TRBJ2-3
clone_size: NA

cdr3_aa: AWNEGNNSPLH
v_call: TRBV30
j_call: TRBJ1-6
clone_size: NA

cdr3_aa: ASSQGSGNSYEQY
v_call: TRBV4-3
j_call: TRBJ2-7
clone_size: NA

cdr3_aa: ALEGPPCSYEQY
v_call: TRBV19
j_call: TRBJ2-7
clone_size: NA

cdr3_aa: ASSYVGSNEKLF
v_call: TRBV6-6
j_call: TRBJ1-4
clone_size: NA

cdr3_aa: ARSPTQYYEQY
v_call: TRBV6-1
j_call: TRBJ2-7
clone_size: NA

cdr3_aa: ATSRAAGTGYEQY
v_call: TRBV15
j_call: TRBJ2-7
clone_size: NA

cdr3_aa: ASSPSTGSDWYGYT
v_call: TRBV27
j_call: TRBJ1-2
clone_size: NA

cdr3_aa: ASSGGGQGGYGYT
v_call: TRBV25-1
j_call: TRBJ1-2
clone_size: NA

cdr3_aa: ASSFHSSYEQY
v_call: TRBV11-3
j_call: TRBJ2-7
clone_size: NA

cdr3_aa: ASSQEPGYNEQF
v_call: TRBV4-1
j_call: TRBJ2-1
clone_size: NA

cdr3_aa: ASSLAGNPVSYEQY
v_call: TRBV5-1
j_call: TRBJ2-7
clone_size: once

cdr3_aa: ASSPGTAGETQY
v_call: TRBV27
j_call: TRBJ2-5
clone_size: NA

cdr3_aa: ATSSSPGQGVFSYGYT
v_call: TRBV5-6
j_call: TRBJ1-2
clone_size: NA

cdr3_aa: ASILGTGELF
v_call: TRBV11-2
j_call: TRBJ2-2
clone_size: NA